These T cell receptor beta chains were read from a single sample in a study of blood T cells in healthy people across ages. TCRdb recomputed calls from the 5' RACE reads with MiXCR, one row per CDR3 protein. The sample has some 1.7 million distinct CDR3 sequences, approximately 28% seen once. The sequencing input was blood. These receptors originate from a woman younger than 45 in good health. The conserved cysteine and the conserved F or W are not part of the CDR3 here. The order of the fields is V gene, CDR3 protein.

TRBV11-2	ASSSTSGVNEQF
TRBV19	ASSLPTGGVNNEQF
TRBV20-1	GVVSGRTAHNEQF
TRBV14	VSSQGPFYNEQF
TRBV5-1	ASSLRTGADEKLF
TRBV2	ASSKTRERSPLH
TRBV6-2/TRBV6-3	ASRGQKQPQH
TRBV9	ASSRGEGGPSTDTQY
TRBV7-2	ASSLGPRQGYGYT
TRBV20-1	SAREAGQGGNTEAF
TRBV14	ASSSTTSGGAYGQF
TRBV7-2	AGSRLRTATNYGYT
TRBV13	ASSLTPQRETQY
TRBV20-1	SARDAGLSNQPQH
TRBV29-1	SGRSLNNEQF
TRBV18	GTARTPARKEQF
TRBV20-1	SARPEAF
TRBV7-2	ASSAPGYHNEQF
TRBV6-5	ASSEDRTGHGYT
TRBV5-1	ASRQLATLQDTQY
TRBV5-1	ASSLAPGLYNEQF
TRBV3-1	ASSQIPNQETQD
TRBV5-1	ASSLAAGGDSNEQF
TRBV5-1	ASNLPDSPYEQY
TRBV5-1	ASTLAGAYNEQF
TRBV29-1	SVDGTSGRQRGEQF
TRBV7-8	ASSLRGPSSYEQY
TRBV29-1	SAGLYNEQF
TRBV20-1	SARGGTTSEEQY
TRBV12-3/TRBV12-4	ASSLRDRVQETQY
TRBV10-3	AISEGVGGSSYEQY
TRBV7-2	ASSLGRSRTGNEQF
TRBV18	ASSPRPGGNTEAF
TRBV20-1	SAEGGAEEKLF
TRBV20-1	SARTQETDTRY
TRBV15	ATSKDRGLEPGANVLT
TRBV27	ASSSNDRGEQY
TRBV7-2	ASSLATSGRGNEQF
TRBV27	ASSFLFRGKMNTEAF
TRBV12-3/TRBV12-4	ASSPGGQSNTEAF
TRBV29-1	SVEITQETQY
TRBV10-1	ASSEFGGSPNEQY
TRBV7-9	ASSLAASGGKYEQY
TRBV7-2	ASTERGTAQETQY
TRBV20-1	SARGAPYATQY
TRBV5-1	AYRGSEAF
TRBV29-1	SVEDGGGVSYEQY
TRBV2	ASSQMTASYEQY
TRBV20-1	SARVSGGQETQY
TRBV14	ASSQQREGPREQY
TRBV10-3	AISESMGASTTTGSGPDTQY
TRBV12-3/TRBV12-4	ASRRTGENEQY
TRBV19	ASSIGSSRASYNEQF